The 19 T cell receptor beta chains reported below all come from one sample, sequenced in a study of blood T cell repertoires in COVID-19. Method: immunoSEQ multiplex PCR; TCRdb's copy keeps in-frame clones and lacks some. The table lists about 240,000 clones, about 88% of them singletons. Sequencing used peripheral blood. Receptor source: a middle-aged woman who had recovered from COVID-19.

The chain has TRBV5-1 and TRBJ2-3; 8 bases match TRBD1. This CDR3 contains 16 residues. Germline V gene lookup returns CDR1 SGHRS and CDR2 YFSETQ. The V and J ends lost 4 bases and 0 bases, in that order; junction bases with no gene match: 7. DNA of the CDR3: TGCGCCAGCAGCCCCCAGGGGGCCCATAGCACAGATACGCAGTATTTT. This codes for CASSPQGAHSTDTQYF. Drawing the rest from reference TRBV5-1 and TRBJ2-3, the complete variable domain is KAGVTQTPRYLIKTRGQQVTLSCSPISGHRSVSWYQQTPGQGLQFLFEYFSETQRNKGNFPGRFSGRQFSNSRSEMNVSTLELGDSALYLCASSPQGAHSTDTQYFGPGTRLTVL.

CDR3 region: CASRGDRAGGELFF. The CDR3 DNA sequence: TGTGCCAGCAGGGGGGACAGGGCTGGCGGGGAGCTGTTTTTT. The chain employs TRBV2 and TRBJ2-2, with 9 bases aligning to TRBD1. CDR3 length equals 14 residues. CDR1 is SNHLY, CDR2 FYNNEI, per germline. Trimming took 6 bases from V and 7 from J; bases not matched to a gene: 6.

The sample holds one count of this clone. The J gene is TRBJ2-7, the V gene TRBV5-6; TRBD2 agrees at 10 bases. Germline V gene sequence: CDR1 SGHDT, CDR2 YYEEEE. V shed 3 bases and J 1 base; nucleotides not matched to a gene: 4. The CDR3 consists of 15 residues. The DNA for the CDR3 is TGTGCCAGCAGCTCCCCTAGCGGGAGTTCCTACGAGCAGTACTTC. Its translation: CASSSPSGSSYEQYF.

This clone appeared a single time. This sequence joins TRBV7-2 and TRBJ2-7; a possible D gene is TRBD2 (7 bases). This CDR3 spans 16 amino acids. CDR1 is SGHTA and CDR2 is FQGNSA in the germline V gene. V was shortened by 5 bases and J by 6 bases, with 23 bases between the two germline ends. DNA for the CDR3: TGTGCCAGCAGCCCGGGGGGCCCGGGAAGGTCTGGCGAGCAGTACTTC. Protein: CASSPGGPGRSGEQYF.

This CDR3 is CAWSVALGHYGYTF. CDR3 DNA: TGTGCCTGGAGTGTGGCCCTGGGCCACTATGGCTACACCTTC. The genes are TRBV30 and TRBJ1-2; unclear D gene. The V and J ends lost 0 bases and 3 bases respectively, with 11 bases between them. Germline V gene data show CDR1 as GTSNPN and CDR2 as SVGIG (reference sequence). The CDR3 loop spans 14 amino acids.

The chain's CDR3 is CASSPVGLDSYEQYF. CDR3 coding DNA: TGTGCCAGCAGCCCTGTGGGGCTAGACAGCTACGAGCAGTACTTC. This sequence joins TRBV5-6 and TRBJ2-7; D is perhaps TRBD1 (5 bases). Germline lookup yields CDR1 SGHDT and CDR2 YYEEEE. CDR3 length equals 15 residues. Trimming stripped 4 bases from V and 3 bases from J, with 17 bases between.

V and J are TRBV7-9 and TRBJ1-1; tentative D call: TRBD1 (6 bases). Germline V gene data show CDR1 as SEHNR and CDR2 as FQNEAQ (reference sequence). Trimming left V 5 bases short and J 7 bases short, with 20 bases between. The CDR3 sequence is 15 residues long. CDR3 in amino acids: CASSPGVGGVGEAFF. CDR3 coding DNA: TGTGCCAGCAGCCCAGGGGTAGGGGGAGTGGGTGAAGCTTTCTTT.

The gene calls are TRBV6-5 and TRBJ1-1; a possible D gene is TRBD1 (5 bases). The CDR3 length is 14 residues. Deletions cut 6 bases from V and 1 base from J, with 12 bases between. The germline V gene encodes CDR1 MNHEY and CDR2 SVGAGI. CDR3 DNA sequence: TGTGCCAGCAGGACTGACAGAACGAACACTGAAGCTTTCTTT. Amino acid sequence: CASRTDRTNTEAFF.

The chain uses TRBV27 and TRBJ2-3, with a possible D match to TRBD1 (6 bases). Trimming took 2 bases from V and 6 from J, leaving 12 bases between them. Germline loops: CDR1 MNHEY, CDR2 SMNVEV (reference sequence). This CDR3 is 14 amino acids long. CDR3 sequence: CASSLVAGADTQYF. CDR3 bases: TGTGCCAGCAGTTTAGTGGCAGGGGCGGATACGCAGTATTTT.

The V call is TRBV4-1, the J call TRBJ1-1, with 10 bases that match TRBD1. Germline CDR1 MGHRA, CDR2 YSYEKL. Trimming cost V 0 bases and J 0 bases; bases outside gene matches: 7. This CDR3 region has 18 residues. CDR3 protein: CASSQDRGQGFMNTEAFF. The CDR3 DNA is TGCGCCAGCAGCCAAGACCGGGGACAGGGGTTTATGAACACTGAAGCTTTCTTT.

In its sample, this clone was seen once. The chain employs TRBV6-6 and TRBJ2-1, with TRBD2 matching over 8 bases. CDR1 and CDR2 from the germline V gene are MNHNY and SVGAGI (reference sequence). The CDR3 contains 14 residues. The V segment lost 3 bases and the J segment 3 bases; nucleotides outside the gene matches: 1. As DNA, the CDR3 is TGTGCCAGCAGTTATCGGGAGGGCTACAATGAGCAGTTCTTC. It translates to CASSYREGYNEQFF.

The rearrangement uses TRBV4-1 and TRBJ1-2; D gene ambiguous. V was trimmed by 3 bases and J by 4 bases, leaving 12 bases between them. This CDR3 is built from 14 residues. Germline V gene lookup returns CDR1 MGHRA and CDR2 YSYEKL. As DNA, the CDR3 is TGCGCCAGCAGCCAGGGCAGCAACATCTATGGCTACACCTTC. It specifies CASSQGSNIYGYTF.

The rearrangement uses TRBV29-1 and TRBJ2-7; the D gene is possibly TRBD2 (5 bases). Looked up from germline, CDR1 is SQVTM and CDR2 is ANQGSEA. This CDR3 is built from 13 residues. V dropped 5 bases and J dropped 4 bases, with 15 bases sitting between them. The CDR3 nucleotides read TGCAGCGTTACCACCGGCGGGTGGTACGAGCAGTACTTC. It specifies CSVTTGGWYEQYF.

This rearrangement joins TRBV30 to TRBJ2-5; the match to TRBD1 covers 8 bases. The CDR3 totals 13 residues. The junction had 6 bases not matched to a gene; V was cut back by 4 bases and J by 5 bases. Germline V gives CDR1 GTSNPN, CDR2 SVGIG (reference sequence). The CDR3, as DNA: TGTGCCTGGAACCTACAGGGGGTGGAGACCCAGTACTTC. This codes for CAWNLQGVETQYF.

The chain joins TRBV18 to TRBJ2-5; TRBD2 might be the D (5 bases). The CDR3 loop spans 14 amino acids. Germline CDR1 KGHSH, CDR2 LQKENI. V was cut by 1 base and J by 3 bases, with 9 bases left in between. This CDR3 is CASSPLAGEETQYF. As DNA, the CDR3 is TGTGCCAGCTCACCACTTGCGGGCGAAGAGACCCAGTACTTC.

V is TRBV7-3 and J is TRBJ2-1; 7 bases match TRBD2. Germline V gene data show CDR1 as SGHTA and CDR2 as FQGTGA. CDR3 length: 15 residues. Unmatched junction bases numbered 4, after V lost 2 bases and J lost 3 bases. Here the CDR3 reads CASSLGLADYNEQFF. The CDR3 nucleotides are TGTGCCAGCAGCTTAGGGCTAGCGGACTACAATGAGCAGTTCTTC.

The chain couples TRBV7-2 to TRBJ1-1; maybe TRBD1 (6 bases). This CDR3 is 15 amino acids long. Deletions cut 3 bases from V and 0 bases from J, with 11 bases between. The germline V gene encodes CDR1 SGHTA and CDR2 FQGNSA. In DNA form, the CDR3 reads TGTGCCAGCAGCTTCGGACAGATCATGAACACTGAAGCTTTCTTT. It encodes CASSFGQIMNTEAFF. The whole variable domain, filled in from reference TRBV7-2 and TRBJ1-1, reads GAGVSQSPSNKVTEKGKDVELRCDPISGHTALYWYRQSLGQGLEFLIYFQGNSAPDKSGLPSDRFSAERTGGSVSTLTIQRTQQEDSAVYLCASSFGQIMNTEAFFGQGTRLTVV.

V usage is TRBV5-1 and J usage is TRBJ1-2, with no clear D. CDR1 and CDR2 (germline): SGHRS, YFSETQ. Deletions cut 4 bases from V and 3 bases from J, with 7 bases between. The CDR3 covers 12 residues. The CDR3 loop reads CASSATDYGYTF. CDR3 DNA: TGCGCCAGCAGCGCTACAGACTATGGCTACACCTTC. Full variable domain (missing parts from reference TRBV5-1 and TRBJ1-2): KAGVTQTPRYLIKTRGQQVTLSCSPISGHRSVSWYQQTPGQGLQFLFEYFSETQRNKGNFPGRFSGRQFSNSRSEMNVSTLELGDSALYLCASSATDYGYTFGSGTRLTVV.

The rearrangement uses TRBV27 and TRBJ1-1; D is unresolved. V lost 2 bases, J lost 1 base, and 5 bases lay in between. CDR3 size: 13 residues. Germline CDR1 reads MNHEY; CDR2 reads SMNVEV (reference sequence). CDR3 amino acids: CASSLGWNTEAFF. In DNA form, the CDR3 reads TGTGCCAGCAGTTTAGGCTGGAACACTGAAGCTTTCTTT.